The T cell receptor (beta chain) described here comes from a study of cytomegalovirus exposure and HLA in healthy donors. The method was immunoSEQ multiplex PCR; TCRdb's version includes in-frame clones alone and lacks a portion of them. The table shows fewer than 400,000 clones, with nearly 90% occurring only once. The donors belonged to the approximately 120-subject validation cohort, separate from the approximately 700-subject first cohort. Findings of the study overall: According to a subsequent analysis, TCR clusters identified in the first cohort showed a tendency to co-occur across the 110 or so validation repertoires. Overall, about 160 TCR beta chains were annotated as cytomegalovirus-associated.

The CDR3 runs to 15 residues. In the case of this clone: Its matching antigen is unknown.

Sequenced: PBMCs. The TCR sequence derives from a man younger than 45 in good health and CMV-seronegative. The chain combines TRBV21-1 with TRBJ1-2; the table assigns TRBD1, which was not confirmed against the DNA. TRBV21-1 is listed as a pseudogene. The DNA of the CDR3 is TGTGCCAGCAGCAAGACCACAGGGGAAAACTATGGCTACACCTTC. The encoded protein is CASSKTTGENYGYTF.